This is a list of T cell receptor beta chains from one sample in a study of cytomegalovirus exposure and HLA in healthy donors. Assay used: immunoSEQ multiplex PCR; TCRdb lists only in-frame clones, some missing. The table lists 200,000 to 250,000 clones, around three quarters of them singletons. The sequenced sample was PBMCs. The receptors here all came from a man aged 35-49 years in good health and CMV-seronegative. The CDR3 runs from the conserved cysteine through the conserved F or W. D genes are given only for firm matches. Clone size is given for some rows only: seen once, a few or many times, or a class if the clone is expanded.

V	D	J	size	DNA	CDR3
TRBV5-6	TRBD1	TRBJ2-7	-	TGTGCCAGCAGCTTCGGGACAGGGATCGCCTACGAGCAGTACTTC	CASSFGTGIAYEQYF
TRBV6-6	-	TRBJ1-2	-	TGTGCCAGCACTGTACAGAACTATGGCTACACCTTC	CASTVQNYGYTF
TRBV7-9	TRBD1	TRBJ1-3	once	TGTGCCAGCAGCTCTCCCGTCATAGGACAGGGTACTGGAAACACCATATATTTT	CASSSPVIGQGTGNTIYF
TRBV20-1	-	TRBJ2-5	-	TGCAGTGCTAGCGGGCAAGAGACCCAGTACTTC	CSASGQETQYF
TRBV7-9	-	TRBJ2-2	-	TGTGCCAGCAAACCAGTGGACACCGGGGAGCTGTTTTTT	CASKPVDTGELFF
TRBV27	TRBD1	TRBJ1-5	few	TGTGCCAGCATGGGACAGGATTGGACCCAGCATTTT	CASMGQDWTQHF
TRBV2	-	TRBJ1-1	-	TGTGCCAGCAGGGACAGACTAAACACTGAAGCTTTCTTT	CASRDRLNTEAFF
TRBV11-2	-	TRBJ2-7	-	TGTGCCAGCAGCTCCCACGGAGGGCCTTACGAGCAGTACTTC	CASSSHGGPYEQYF
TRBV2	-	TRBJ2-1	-	TGTGCCAGCAGTGAAGGGGAGATCGATGAGCAGTTCTTC	CASSEGEIDEQFF
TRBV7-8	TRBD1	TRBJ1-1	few	TGTGCCAGCAGCTTTTTTTCAACAGGGGGAGGCACTGAAGCTTTCTTT	CASSFFSTGGGTEAFF
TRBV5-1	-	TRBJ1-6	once	TGCGCCAGCAGTCGACAAGATTCACCCCTCCACTTT	CASSRQDSPLHF
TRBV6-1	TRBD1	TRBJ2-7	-	TGTGCCAGCAGCGGACAGGGGACTATTTACGAGCAGTACTTC	CASSGQGTIYEQYF
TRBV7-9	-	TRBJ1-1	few	TGTGCCAGCAGCCCCATATACGGTGGCACTGAAGCTTTCTTT	CASSPIYGGTEAFF
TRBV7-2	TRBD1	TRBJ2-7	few	TGTGCCAGCAGCTTAGGGTCCACGGGACAGATCGTTGGCGAGCAGTACTTC	CASSLGSTGQIVGEQYF